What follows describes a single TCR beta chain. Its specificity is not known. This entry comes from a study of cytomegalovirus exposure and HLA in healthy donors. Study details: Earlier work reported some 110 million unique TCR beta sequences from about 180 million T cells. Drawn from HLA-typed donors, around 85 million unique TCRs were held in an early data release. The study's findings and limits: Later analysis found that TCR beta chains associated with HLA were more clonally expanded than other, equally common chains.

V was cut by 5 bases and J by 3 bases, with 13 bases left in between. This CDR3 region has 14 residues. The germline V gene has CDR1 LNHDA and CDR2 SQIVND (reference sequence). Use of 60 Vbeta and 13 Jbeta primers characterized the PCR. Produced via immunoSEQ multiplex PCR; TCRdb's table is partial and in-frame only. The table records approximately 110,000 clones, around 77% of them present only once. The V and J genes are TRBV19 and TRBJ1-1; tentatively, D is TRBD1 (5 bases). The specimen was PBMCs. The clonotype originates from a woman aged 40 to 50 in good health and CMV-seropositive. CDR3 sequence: CASSVNRGYTEAFF. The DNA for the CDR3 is TGTGCCAGTAGTGTAAACCGGGGGTACACTGAAGCTTTCTTT. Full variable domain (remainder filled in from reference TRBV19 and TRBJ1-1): DGGITQSPKYLFRKEGQNVTLSCEQNLNHDAMYWYRQDPGQGLRLIYYSQIVNDFQKGDIAEGYSVSREKKESFPLTVTSAQKNPTAFYLCASSVNRGYTEAFFGQGTRLTVV.